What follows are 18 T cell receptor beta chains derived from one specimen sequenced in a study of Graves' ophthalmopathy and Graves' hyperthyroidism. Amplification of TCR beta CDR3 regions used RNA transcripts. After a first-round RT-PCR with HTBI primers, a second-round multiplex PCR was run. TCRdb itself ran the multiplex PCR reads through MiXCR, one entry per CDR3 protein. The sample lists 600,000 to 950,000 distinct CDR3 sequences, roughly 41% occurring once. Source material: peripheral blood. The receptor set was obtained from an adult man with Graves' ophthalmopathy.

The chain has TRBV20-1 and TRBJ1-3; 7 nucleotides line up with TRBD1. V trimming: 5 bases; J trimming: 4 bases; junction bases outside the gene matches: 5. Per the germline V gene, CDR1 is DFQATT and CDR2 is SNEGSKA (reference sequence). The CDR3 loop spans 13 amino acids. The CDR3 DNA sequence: TGCAGTGCTCAGGGGGGTGCGGGAAACACCATATATTTT. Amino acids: CSAQGGAGNTIYF.

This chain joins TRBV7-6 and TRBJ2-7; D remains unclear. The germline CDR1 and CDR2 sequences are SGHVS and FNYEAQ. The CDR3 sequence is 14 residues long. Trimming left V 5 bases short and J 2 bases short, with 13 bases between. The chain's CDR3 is CASSLSDHTYEQYF. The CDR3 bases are TGTGCCAGCAGCCTCAGTGATCATACCTACGAGCAGTACTTC.

CDR3 DNA: TGCAGTGCTCCCCACCGACTAGCGGCCTACTACGAGCAGTACTTC. As protein: CSAPHRLAAYYEQYF. The chain recombines TRBV20-1 with TRBJ2-7, with 9 bases identical to TRBD2. V was pared by 5 bases and J by 3 bases, with 11 bases of the junction left unmatched. Germline CDR1 DFQATT, CDR2 SNEGSKA (reference sequence). This CDR3 has 15 amino acids.

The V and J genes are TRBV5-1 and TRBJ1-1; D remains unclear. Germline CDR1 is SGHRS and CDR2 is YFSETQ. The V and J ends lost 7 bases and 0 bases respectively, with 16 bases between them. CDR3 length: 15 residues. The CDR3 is CASSARGRMNTEAFF. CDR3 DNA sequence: TGCGCCAGCTCAGCGAGAGGCCGCATGAACACTGAAGCTTTCTTT.

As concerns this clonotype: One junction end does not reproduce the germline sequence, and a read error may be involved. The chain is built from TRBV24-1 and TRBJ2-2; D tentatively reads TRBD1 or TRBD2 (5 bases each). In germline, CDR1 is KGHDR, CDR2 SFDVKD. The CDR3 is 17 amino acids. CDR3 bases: TGTGCCACCAGTGATTTTAGGGCAGGCCTGGGGACCGGGGAGCTGTCTTTT. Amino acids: CATSDFRAGLGTGELSF.

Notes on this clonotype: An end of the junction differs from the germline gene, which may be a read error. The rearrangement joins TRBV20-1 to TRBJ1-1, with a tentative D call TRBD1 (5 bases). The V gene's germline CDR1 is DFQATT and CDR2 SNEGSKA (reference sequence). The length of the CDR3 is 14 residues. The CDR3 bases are TGCAGTCCTAGAGATCAGGGTTGGAACACTGAAGCTTTCTTT. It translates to CSPRDQGWNTEAFF.

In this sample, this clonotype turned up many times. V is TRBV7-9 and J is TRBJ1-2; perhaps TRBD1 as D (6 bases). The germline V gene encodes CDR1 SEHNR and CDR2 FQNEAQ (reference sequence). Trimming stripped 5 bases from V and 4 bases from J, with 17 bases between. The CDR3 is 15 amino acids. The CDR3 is CASSISTGRTYGYTF. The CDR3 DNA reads TGTGCCAGCAGCATTTCCACAGGGCGAACCTATGGCTACACCTTC.

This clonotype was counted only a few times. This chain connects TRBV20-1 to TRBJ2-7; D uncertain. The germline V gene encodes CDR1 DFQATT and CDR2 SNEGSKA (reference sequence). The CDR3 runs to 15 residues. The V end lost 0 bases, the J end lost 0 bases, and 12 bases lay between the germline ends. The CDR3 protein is CSAREMGSISYEQYF. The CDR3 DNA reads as TGCAGTGCTAGAGAGATGGGCAGCATCTCCTACGAGCAGTACTTC.

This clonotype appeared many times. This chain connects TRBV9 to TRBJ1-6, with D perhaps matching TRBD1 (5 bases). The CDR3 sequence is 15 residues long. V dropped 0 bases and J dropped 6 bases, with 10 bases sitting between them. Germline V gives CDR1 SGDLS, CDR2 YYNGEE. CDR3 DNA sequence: TGTGCCAGCAGCGTAGAGGGGTCCACTAATTCACCCCTCCACTTT. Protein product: CASSVEGSTNSPLHF.

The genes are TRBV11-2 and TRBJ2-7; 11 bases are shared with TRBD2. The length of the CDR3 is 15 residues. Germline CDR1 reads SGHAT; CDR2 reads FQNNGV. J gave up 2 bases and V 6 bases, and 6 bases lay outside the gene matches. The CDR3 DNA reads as TGTGCCAGCAGTTTGAAGACTAGCGGGACCTACGAGCAGTACTTC. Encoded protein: CASSLKTSGTYEQYF.

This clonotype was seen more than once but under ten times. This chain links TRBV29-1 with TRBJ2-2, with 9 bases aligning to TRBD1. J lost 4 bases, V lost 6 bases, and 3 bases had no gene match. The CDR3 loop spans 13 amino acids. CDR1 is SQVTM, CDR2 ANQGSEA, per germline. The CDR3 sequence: CSVGQGVTGELFF. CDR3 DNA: TGCAGCGTGGGACAGGGTGTCACCGGGGAGCTGTTTTTT.

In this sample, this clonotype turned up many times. The CDR3 nucleotides are TGTGCCAGCAGCTCTAGCGGGGTGTACGAGCAGTACTTC. Its translation is CASSSSGVYEQYF. This chain uses TRBV7-9 with TRBJ2-7; 9 bases are shared with TRBD2. The CDR3 runs 13 residues. Germline V gene data show CDR1 as SEHNR and CDR2 as FQNEAQ (reference sequence). V lost 4 bases to trimming and J lost 4 bases; unmatched junction nucleotides: 2.

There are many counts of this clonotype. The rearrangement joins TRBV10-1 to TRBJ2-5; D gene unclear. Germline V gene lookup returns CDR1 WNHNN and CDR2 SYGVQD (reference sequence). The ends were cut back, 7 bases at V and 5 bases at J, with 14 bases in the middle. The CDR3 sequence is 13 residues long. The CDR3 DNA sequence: TGCGCCAGCATGACAAGGTCTCGGGAGACCCAGTACTTC. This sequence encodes CASMTRSRETQYF.

The CDR3 protein is CASRRTSGQGYEQYF. For the CDR3, the DNA is TGTGCCAGCAGGAGAACTTCGGGACAGGGGTACGAGCAGTACTTC. This chain joins TRBV28 and TRBJ2-7; TRBD1 matches 10 bases. V shed 6 bases, J shed 4 bases, and the junction held 9 bases outside the gene matches. CDR1 and CDR2 from the germline V gene are MDHEN and SYDVKM. The CDR3 covers 15 residues. Using reference TRBV28 and TRBJ2-7 for the parts outside the CDR3, the full variable domain is DVKVTQSSRYLVKRTGEKVFLECVQDMDHENMFWYRQDPGLGLRLIYFSYDVKMKEKGDIPEGYSVSREKKERFSLILESASTNQTSMYLCASRRTSGQGYEQYFGPGTRLTVT.

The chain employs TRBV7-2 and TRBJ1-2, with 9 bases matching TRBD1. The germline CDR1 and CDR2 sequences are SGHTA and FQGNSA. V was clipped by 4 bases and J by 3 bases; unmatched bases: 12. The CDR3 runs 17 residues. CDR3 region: CASSSQGASRIYYGYTF. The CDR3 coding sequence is TGTGCCAGCAGCTCACAGGGGGCGAGTCGAATTTACTATGGCTACACCTTC.

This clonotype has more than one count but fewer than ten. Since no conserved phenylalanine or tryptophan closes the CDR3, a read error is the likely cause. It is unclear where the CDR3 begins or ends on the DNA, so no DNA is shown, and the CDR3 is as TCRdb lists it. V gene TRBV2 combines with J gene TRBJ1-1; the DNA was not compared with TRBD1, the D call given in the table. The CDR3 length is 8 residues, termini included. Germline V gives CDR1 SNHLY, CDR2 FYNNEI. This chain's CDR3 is CASSSGTG.

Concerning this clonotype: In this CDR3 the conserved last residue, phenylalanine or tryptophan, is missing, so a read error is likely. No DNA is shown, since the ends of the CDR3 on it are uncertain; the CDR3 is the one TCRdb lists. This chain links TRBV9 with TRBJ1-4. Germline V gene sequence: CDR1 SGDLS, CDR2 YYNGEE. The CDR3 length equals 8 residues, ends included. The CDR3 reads CASSVGLG.

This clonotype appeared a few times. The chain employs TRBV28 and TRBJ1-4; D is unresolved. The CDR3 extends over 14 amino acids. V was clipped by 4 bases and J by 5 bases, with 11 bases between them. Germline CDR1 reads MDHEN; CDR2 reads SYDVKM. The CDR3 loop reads CASSSNLRNEKLFF. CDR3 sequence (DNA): TGTGCCAGCAGTTCTAATCTTAGGAATGAAAAACTGTTTTTT. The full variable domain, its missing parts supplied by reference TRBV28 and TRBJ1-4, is DVKVTQSSRYLVKRTGEKVFLECVQDMDHENMFWYRQDPGLGLRLIYFSYDVKMKEKGDIPEGYSVSREKKERFSLILESASTNQTSMYLCASSSNLRNEKLFFGSGTQLSVL.